The rows below give T cell receptor beta chains drawn from one sample of a study of blood T cell repertoires in COVID-19. Generated by immunoSEQ multiplex PCR, the TCRdb table keeps only in-frame clones and is missing some. The table has fewer than 250,000 clones, roughly 80% seen once; the top ten hold approximately 3.8%. Sequencing used PBMCs or T cells enriched from blood (not recorded which). These receptor sequences come from a woman between 35 and 50 years old who had been exposed to COVID-19. The conserved cysteine and the conserved F or W are not part of the CDR3 here.

V	length	J	CDR3
TRBV7-2	15	TRBJ1-1	ASSLESSVLMNTEAF
TRBV9	12	TRBJ2-1	ASSTGGGINEQF
TRBV7-9	12	TRBJ2-4	ASSSPGVDAIQY
TRBV19	12	TRBJ1-2	ASNVQGAGYGYT
TRBV3-1/TRBV3-2	13	TRBJ1-6	ASTPGRGDNSPLH
TRBV7-9	15	TRBJ1-1	ASSLAPLGTANTEAF
TRBV5-1	14	TRBJ1-1	ASSLGYDRARTEAF
TRBV15	16	TRBJ2-5	ATSRARSQEWGGETQY
TRBV7-6	13	TRBJ1-6	ASSLALDRNSPLH
TRBV7-9	12	TRBJ1-5	ASNYGTDNQPQH
TRBV29-1	11	TRBJ2-1	SVVGTGSSEQF
TRBV9	15	TRBJ2-3	ASSPPLFSGSPYTQY
TRBV9	14	TRBJ1-2	ASSPSGTGVSYGYT
TRBV13	15	TRBJ2-7	ASSLRGLRDYSYEQY
TRBV29-1	13	TRBJ1-6	SVAHGNGYNSPLH
TRBV7-3	16	TRBJ2-7	ASSSGLAGGPSSYEQY
TRBV7-9	15	TRBJ1-4	ASSSADRGRKSEKLF
TRBV19	13	TRBJ1-5	ASSPLVRSNQPQH
TRBV7-9	14	TRBJ1-1	ASSSMTGRMNTEAF
TRBV15	12	TRBJ1-1	ATSSSQGDTEAF
TRBV19	13	TRBJ2-2	ASSTYRGKSGELF
TRBV28	12	TRBJ2-7	ASSLWRGSYEQY
TRBV9	12	TRBJ2-5	ASSVDAAEETQY
TRBV7-2	12	TRBJ1-2	ASSITQGATGYT
TRBV27	17	TRBJ1-6	ASSWIPGHPALYNSPLH
TRBV4-1	13	TRBJ2-7	ASSPFGTGHYEQY
TRBV6-2/TRBV6-3	15	TRBJ2-1	ASSQERGARTYNEQF
TRBV12-3/TRBV12-4	10	TRBJ2-7	ASSTAGYEQY
TRBV11-3	9	TRBJ2-2	ASSDRGELF
TRBV19	14	TRBJ1-1	ASRGPSGQLNTEAF
TRBV5-1	12	TRBJ1-1	ASRRADRETEAF
TRBV7-9	14	TRBJ2-5	ASSQTSGGSSWTQY
TRBV7-9	14	TRBJ1-6	ASSKATGGNNSPLH
TRBV29-1	12	TRBJ2-5	SVPDRESQETQY
TRBV12-5	14	TRBJ1-1	ASGLVLGGPNTEAF